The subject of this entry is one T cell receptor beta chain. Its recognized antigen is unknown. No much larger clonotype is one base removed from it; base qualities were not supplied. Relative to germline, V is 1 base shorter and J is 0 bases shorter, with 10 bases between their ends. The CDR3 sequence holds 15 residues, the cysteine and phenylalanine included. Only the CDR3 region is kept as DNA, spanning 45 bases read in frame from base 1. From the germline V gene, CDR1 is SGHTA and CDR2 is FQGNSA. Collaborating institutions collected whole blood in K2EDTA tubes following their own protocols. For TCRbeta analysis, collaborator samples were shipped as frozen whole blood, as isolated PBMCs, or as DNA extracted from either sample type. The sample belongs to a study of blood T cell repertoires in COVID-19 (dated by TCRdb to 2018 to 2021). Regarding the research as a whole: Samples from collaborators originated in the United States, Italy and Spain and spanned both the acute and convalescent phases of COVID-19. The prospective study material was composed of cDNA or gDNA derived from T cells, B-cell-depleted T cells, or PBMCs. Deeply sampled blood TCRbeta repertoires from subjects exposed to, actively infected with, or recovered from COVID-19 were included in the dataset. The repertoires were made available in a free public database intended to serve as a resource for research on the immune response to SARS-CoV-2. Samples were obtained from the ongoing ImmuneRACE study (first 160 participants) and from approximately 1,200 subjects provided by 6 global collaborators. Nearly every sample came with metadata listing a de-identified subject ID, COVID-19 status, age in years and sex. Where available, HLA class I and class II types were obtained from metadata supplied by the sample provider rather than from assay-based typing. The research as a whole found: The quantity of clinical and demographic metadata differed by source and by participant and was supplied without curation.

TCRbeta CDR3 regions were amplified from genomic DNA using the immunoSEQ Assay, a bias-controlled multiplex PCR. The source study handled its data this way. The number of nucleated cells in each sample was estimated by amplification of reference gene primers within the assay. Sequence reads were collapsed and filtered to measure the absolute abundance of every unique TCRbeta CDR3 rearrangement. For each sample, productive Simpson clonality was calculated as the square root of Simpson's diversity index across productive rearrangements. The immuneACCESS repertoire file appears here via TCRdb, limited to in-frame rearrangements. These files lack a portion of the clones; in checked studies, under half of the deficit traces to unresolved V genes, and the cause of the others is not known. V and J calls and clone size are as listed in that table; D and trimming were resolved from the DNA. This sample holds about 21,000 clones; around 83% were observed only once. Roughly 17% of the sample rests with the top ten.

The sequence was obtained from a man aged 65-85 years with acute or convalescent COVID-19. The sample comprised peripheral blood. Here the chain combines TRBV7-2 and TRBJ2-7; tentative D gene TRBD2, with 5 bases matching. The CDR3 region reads CASSLGVSVSYEQYF. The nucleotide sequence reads TGTGCCAGCAGCTTAGGGGTTAGCGTCTCCTACGAGCAGTACTTC. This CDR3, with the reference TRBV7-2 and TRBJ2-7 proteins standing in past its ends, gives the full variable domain GAGVSQSPSNKVTEKGKDVELRCDPISGHTALYWYRQSLGQGLEFLIYFQGNSAPDKSGLPSDRFSAERTGGSVSTLTIQRTQQEDSAVYLCASSLGVSVSYEQYFGPGTRLTVT.